The 2 T cell receptor beta chains reported below all come from one sample, sequenced in a study of cytomegalovirus exposure and HLA in healthy donors. Sequenced by immunoSEQ multiplex PCR; TCRdb stores in-frame clones only, minus some. This repertoire shows approximately 300,000 clones, 86% found once; its top ten account for roughly 0.8%. Sample: PBMCs. The receptors were sampled from a woman between 18 and 29 years old in good health and CMV-seronegative.

The chain is built from TRBV2 and TRBJ1-1; D unclear. The CDR3 has 14 residues. V was shortened by 4 bases and J by 1 base, with 10 bases between the two germline ends. The V gene's germline CDR1 is SNHLY and CDR2 FYNNEI. CDR3 amino acids: CASSVDGGNTEAFF. The CDR3 nucleotides are TGTGCCAGCAGTGTAGATGGCGGGAACACTGAAGCTTTCTTT.

The chain combines TRBV4-3 with TRBJ1-1, with TRBD1 matching 10 bases. Germline V gene sequence: CDR1 LGHNA, CDR2 YSLEER. The CDR3 runs to 14 residues. J was trimmed by 4 bases and V by 5 bases; bases with no gene match: 4. CDR3 sequence: CASSSGQGGTEAFF. The CDR3 coding sequence is TGCGCCAGCAGCTCTGGACAGGGGGGCACTGAAGCTTTCTTT.